This T cell receptor beta chain was sequenced during a study of cytomegalovirus exposure and HLA in healthy donors (dated by TCRdb to the late 2010s). At the level of the whole study: An earlier analysis of a few hundred of the donors reported about 280 Gb of sequence data and 117 million unique TCR beta sequences obtained from some 200 million T cells. An early release that covered roughly 600 HLA-typed donors contained around 300 gigabases of sequencing data and 65 million to 100 million unique TCR sequences. Of the 350 to 450 genotyped donors, 80% to 90% were placed in the genetic ancestry cluster associated with self-reported Caucasian donors. The study aimed to test whether signatures of past pathogen exposure could be identified by cataloging public T cell receptors. The study profiled the T cell repertoires of hundreds of subjects by immunosequencing and related them to cytomegalovirus serostatus. Along with the approximately 700-subject first cohort, a separate validation cohort of over 90 different subjects was used. The study combined high-throughput TCR immunosequencing, statistical association of individual TCRs with disease status, and machine learning to predict cytomegalovirus infection status. A later analysis re-analyzed previously published TCR beta repertoires from hundreds of donors and added high-resolution HLA genotyping to study TCR occurrence patterns. Rather than using new phenotypic data, the later analysis identified candidate immune exposures from TCR beta sequences and from how often those sequences occurred across donors. To decide whether each TCR beta V gene segment behaved as functional or pseudogenic, an earlier analysis of fewer than 750 of the donors relied on high-throughput TCR beta sequencing. Donor age, sex, ethnicity and CMV serostatus were compiled alongside the repertoire data. In a later genetic analysis, genome-wide SNP genotypes for about 60% of the 666 donors were used, and that subset was treated as a discovery cohort. All discovery cohort repertoires had been generated using a single sequencing platform. HLA typing covered class I and class II loci at four-digit resolution. The number of typed donors differed by locus: about 620-640 for A, B, C, DRB1 and DQB1; approximately 530 for DQA1; 606 for DPA1; and roughly 490 for DPB1. Four or five DR-DQ haplotypes were handled as single units for association and clustering because linkage in the cohort was strong. Across about 380 genotyped donors of the cohort, an average of approximately 240,000 unique TCR beta nucleotide sequences per donor were sequenced, and around 20% of those sequences were non-productive. The full study reports these points: Because some donors lacked HLA typing at each locus, the association tests relied only on the typed subset. At a false discovery rate of 0.05, a later analysis linked 16,951 TCR beta sequences to specific HLA alleles. An association between a missense DCLRE1C variant and V-gene and J-gene trimming of TCR beta chains was found in a later genetic analysis and replicated in an independent cohort. The classifier was reported to diagnose cytomegalovirus status with high specificity and sensitivity in both the original cohort and the validation cohort. In the study, approximately 160 TCR beta chains were listed as associated with cytomegalovirus. According to a later analysis, most CMV-associated TCR beta chains appeared to be HLA-restricted, and the HLA associations seemed to be driven largely by CMV exposure. According to a later analysis, parvovirus B19, influenza, CMV and Epstein-Barr virus appeared linked to several top co-occurrence clusters. The 87-base-pair reads could not distinguish some IMGT-functional V segments, including TRBV6-2 and TRBV6-3, so those segments were excluded. Presence/absence analyses assumed roughly uniform sequencing depth across donors, an assumption that may not hold. Compared with the roughly 710-donor mean, donors in an Asian-associated ancestry cluster had fewer N-insertions in productive TCRs, according to a later genetic analysis. In a later analysis, the rate of TCR association differed among HLA loci, with DRB1 alleles having the most associated TCRs and HLA-C alleles having the fewest. A further reported finding was that TCR beta sequences accurately predicted the HLA-A and HLA-B alleles for most subjects in the first cohort. CMV serostatus was the only immune exposure information available for the cohort. Most TCR sequences were seen in very few donors, while some public TCRs were found in many individuals. Because counts were too low, about 18 rarely observed V segments, including chromosome 9 orphons, were excluded from the earlier analysis of some 540 of the donors. A cluster of highly shared sequence variants was judged likely to represent a technical artifact of the sequencing pipeline. When HLA alleles, especially DR and DQ, strongly co-occurred, TCR associations were difficult to assign to individual alleles. Linkage disequilibrium might explain the correlated functional status among segregating V segments, but an unknown experimental factor could not be ruled out. This cohort had only TCR beta chains sequenced, and the lack of alpha or paired-chain data limited which features could be detected. In an earlier analysis of some 500 of the donors, most TCR beta V segments were observed in productive rearrangements about 90% or about 30% of the time, broadly matching IMGT annotations. Three of the identified cytomegalovirus-associated TCR beta chains were confirmed in vitro to be specific for cytomegalovirus antigens. In a later analysis, HLA-associated TCR beta chains showed more clonal expansion and lower generation probabilities than non-associated chains that were equally common. According to the authors, the approach could potentially be generalized to other disease states and immunological phenotypes.

Library preparation was by the immunoSEQ multiplex PCR assay. The multiplex PCR relied on a mix of 60 forward primers for TCR Vbeta segments and 13 reverse primers for TCR Jbeta segments. A multiplex PCR assay on genomic DNA amplified the CDR3 region of rearranged TCR beta genes. The amplified TCR beta libraries were sequenced on the Illumina HiSeq System as 87-base-pair reads. The authors' pipeline ran thus. Across the 666 repertoires, a later analysis counted around 80 million unique TCR beta chains, around 10 million of which were shared by at least two donors. A nearest-neighbor algorithm error-corrected the raw reads and collapsed the reads into unique sequences, merging closely related sequences to remove PCR and sequencing errors. To assign V, D and J gene segments, CDR3 sequences were aligned to IMGT reference sequences. For a sequence to be retained, a match of at least six nucleotides was required to both a V gene segment and a J gene segment. A rearrangement was called productive if the CDR3 had no stop codons and remained in frame with V and J, and every other rearrangement was called non-productive. CDR3 was defined by IMGT convention, running from the second conserved V-encoded cysteine to the conserved J-encoded phenylalanine. In an earlier analysis of around 570 of the donors, sequences lacking an unambiguous match to a single V gene segment were excluded. In an earlier analysis of several hundred of the donors, V segments were called functional above 56.7% productive rearrangements and were called segregating when the between-donor standard deviation exceeded 5%. A statistical classification framework was built to diagnose cytomegalovirus status from the catalog of TCR beta chain sequences. A later analysis assigned V and J genes by comparing TCR nucleotide sequences with IMGT/GENE-DB human TR gene sequences. The TCRdist pipeline was used in a later analysis to assign CDR3 sequences and most-parsimonious VDJ recombination scenarios. In a later analysis, each TCR beta chain was defined by its CDR3 amino acid sequence together with its V-gene family, and reads lacking a unique V-gene family were excluded. To address suspected cross-contamination and a sequencing artifact, a later analysis removed approximately 600 highly shared, low-generation-probability nucleotide sequences. For each public chain, a later analysis derived a clonal expansion index from normalized ranks of inferred template counts within each repertoire. In a later analysis, generation probabilities were computed with a VDJ recombination model fitted to out-of-frame rearrangements, and the resulting probabilities were checked against IGoR. A later analysis scored TCR-TCR, TCR-HLA and TCR-CMV co-occurrence with hypergeometric tests, applying a repertoire-size bias correction to TCR pairs. False discovery rates were estimated in a later analysis by permuting HLA or CMV assignments 20 times. In a later analysis, co-occurring TCRs were grouped using DBSCAN, and TCRdist sequence similarity was added for clustering within HLA-allele-positive subsets. Repertoires with fewer than 30,000 or more than 120,000 public chains were left out of co-occurrence clustering, as were four to six repertoires with anomalous nucleotide sharing. Drawn from immuneACCESS, this table holds only the in-frame rearrangements with V and J called that TCRdb kept. Clones are partly lost; checked studies trace under half to an unresolved V gene and leave the rest unexplained. The D gene and trimming were derived from the DNA, and the V and J assignments and clone size from that table. The sample table shows 110,000 or so clones, and 76% are seen once. The leading ten clones occupy 8.2% of the sample.

The germline V gene supplies CDR1 LGHNA and CDR2 YSLEER. The CDR3 holds 19 amino acids from the cysteine to the phenylalanine. Only CDR3 DNA is held: 57 bases, read in frame from base 1. V is pared back by 0 bases and J by 0 bases, with 15 bases lying between the germline termini. With regard to this clone: Its antigen is currently not known. The record has no base qualities; no much larger clone is one base away.

In total, 666 healthy bone marrow donors made up the cohort. All cohort members were sampled while nominally healthy, although unrecorded immune exposures were likely present. The donor was CMV seropositive and was included in the group of 300 or so seropositive cohort members. A peripheral blood sample was collected from each donor, and TCR beta sequencing was performed on peripheral blood mononuclear cells. The Qiagen DNeasy Blood Extraction Kit was used to extract genomic DNA from the blood cell samples. The TCR sequence derives from a man in his forties in good health and CMV-seropositive. Here the chain combines TRBV4-3 and TRBJ2-6; too little of a D gene remains to name it. Sample: PBMCs. The CDR3 region has the sequence CASSQETVGDSSGANVLTF. The DNA is as follows: TGCGCCAGCAGCCAAGAGACTGTCGGCGATAGCTCTGGGGCCAACGTCCTGACTTTC.